Below, one TCR beta chain is given with its context. Its antigen is as yet unknown. The sample originates from a study of cytomegalovirus exposure and HLA in healthy donors. Study overall: Early released data comprised about 84 million unique TCRs from HLA-typed donors.

General observations from the study: Most subjects' HLA-A and HLA-B alleles were reportedly predicted from TCR beta sequences. A few CMV-associated chains proved CMV antigen-specific in vitro. Previously analyzed data showed that most TCR beta V segments were productive at a frequency of about 87% or about 30%.

The PCR ran on 60 Vbeta and 13 Jbeta primers. The protocol was immunoSEQ multiplex PCR, while the TCRdb copy is restricted to in-frame clones and leaves out a portion. The data hold roughly 130,000 clones, with about four fifths observed a single time. V was shortened by 4 bases and J by 5 bases, with 9 bases between the two germline ends. The CDR3 extends over 13 amino acids. Germline V gives CDR1 MGHDK, CDR2 SYGVNS. Sequenced input: PBMCs. The clonotype originates from a man aged 30 to 39 in good health and CMV-seronegative. The chain joins TRBV25-1 to TRBJ1-5, with D perhaps matching TRBD1 (6 bases). The CDR3, as DNA: TGTGCCAGCAGTGGACAGGTGGATCAGCCCCAGCATTTT. Translating gives CASSGQVDQPQHF.